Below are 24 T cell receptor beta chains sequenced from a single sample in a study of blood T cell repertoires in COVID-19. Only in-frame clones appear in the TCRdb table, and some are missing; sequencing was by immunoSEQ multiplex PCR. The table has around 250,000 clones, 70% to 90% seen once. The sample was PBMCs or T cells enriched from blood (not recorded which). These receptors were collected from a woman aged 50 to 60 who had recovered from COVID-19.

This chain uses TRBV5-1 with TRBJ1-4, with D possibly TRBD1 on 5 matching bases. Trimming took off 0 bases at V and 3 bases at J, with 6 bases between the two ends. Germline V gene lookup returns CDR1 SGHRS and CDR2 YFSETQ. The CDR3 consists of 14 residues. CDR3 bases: TGCGCCAGCAGCTTGGAAGGGGCTAATGAAAAACTGTTTTTT. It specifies CASSLEGANEKLFF.

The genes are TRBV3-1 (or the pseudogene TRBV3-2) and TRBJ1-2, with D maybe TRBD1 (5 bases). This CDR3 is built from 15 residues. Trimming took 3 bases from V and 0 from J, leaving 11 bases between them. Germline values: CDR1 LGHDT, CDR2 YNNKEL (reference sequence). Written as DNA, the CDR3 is TGTGCCAGCAGCCATAGGGGCAGCCCTAACTATGGCTACACCTTC. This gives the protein CASSHRGSPNYGYTF.

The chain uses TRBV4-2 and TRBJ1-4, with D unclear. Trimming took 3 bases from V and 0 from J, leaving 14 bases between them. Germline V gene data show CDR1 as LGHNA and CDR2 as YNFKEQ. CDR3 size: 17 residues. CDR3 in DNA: TGTGCCAGCAGCCACCCCGGGAGCTCTGCAACTAATGAAAAACTGTTTTTT. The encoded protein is CASSHPGSSATNEKLFF.

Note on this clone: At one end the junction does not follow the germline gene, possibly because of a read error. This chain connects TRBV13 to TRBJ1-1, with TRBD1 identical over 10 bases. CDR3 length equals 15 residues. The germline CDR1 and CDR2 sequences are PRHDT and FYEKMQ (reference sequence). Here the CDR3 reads CASSVGTGEDTEAFF. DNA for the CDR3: TGTGCCAGCAGCGTAGGGACAGGGGAGGACACTGAAGCTTTCTTT.

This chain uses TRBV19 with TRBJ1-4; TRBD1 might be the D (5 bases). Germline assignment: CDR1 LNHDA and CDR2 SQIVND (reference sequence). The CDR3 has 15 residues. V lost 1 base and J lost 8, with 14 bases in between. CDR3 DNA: TGTGCCAGTAGTATAGGGCGGGACTTGGAAGAAAAACTGTTTTTT. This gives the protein CASSIGRDLEEKLFF.

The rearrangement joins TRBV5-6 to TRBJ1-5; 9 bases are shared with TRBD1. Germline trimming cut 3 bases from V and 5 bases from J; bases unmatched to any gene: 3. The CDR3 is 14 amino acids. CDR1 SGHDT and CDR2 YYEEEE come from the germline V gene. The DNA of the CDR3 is TGTGCCAGCAGCTGGGGGACAGGGTATCAGCCCCAGCATTTT. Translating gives CASSWGTGYQPQHF.

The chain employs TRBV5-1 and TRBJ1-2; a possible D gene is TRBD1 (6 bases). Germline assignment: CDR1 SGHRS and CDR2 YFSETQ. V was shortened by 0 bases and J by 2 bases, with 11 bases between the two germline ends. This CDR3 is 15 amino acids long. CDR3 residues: CASSLEGRGNYGYTF. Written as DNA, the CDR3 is TGCGCCAGCAGCTTGGAGGGGAGGGGGAACTATGGCTACACCTTC.

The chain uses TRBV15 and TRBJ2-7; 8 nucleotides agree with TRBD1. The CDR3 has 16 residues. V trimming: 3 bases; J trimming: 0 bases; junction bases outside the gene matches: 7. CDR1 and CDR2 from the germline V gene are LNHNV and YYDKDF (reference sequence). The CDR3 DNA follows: TGTGCCACCAGCAGGACCGGGACAGGCAGCTCCTACGAGCAGTACTTC. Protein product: CATSRTGTGSSYEQYF.

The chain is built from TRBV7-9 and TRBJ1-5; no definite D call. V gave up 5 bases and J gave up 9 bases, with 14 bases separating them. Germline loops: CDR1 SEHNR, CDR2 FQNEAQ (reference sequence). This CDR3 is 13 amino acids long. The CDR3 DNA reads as TGTGCCAGCAGCCAACAGAGCCTCGGGCCCCAGCATTTT. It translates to CASSQQSLGPQHF.

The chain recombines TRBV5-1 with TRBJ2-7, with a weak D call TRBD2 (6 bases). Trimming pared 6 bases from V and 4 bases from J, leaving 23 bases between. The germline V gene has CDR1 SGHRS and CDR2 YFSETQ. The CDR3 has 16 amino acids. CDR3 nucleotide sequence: TGCGCCAGCACAACAACCGGAGGGGCTGGGAGTTACGAGCAGTACTTC. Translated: CASTTTGGAGSYEQYF. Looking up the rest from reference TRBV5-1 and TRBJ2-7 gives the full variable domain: KAGVTQTPRYLIKTRGQQVTLSCSPISGHRSVSWYQQTPGQGLQFLFEYFSETQRNKGNFPGRFSGRQFSNSRSEMNVSTLELGDSALYLCASTTTGGAGSYEQYFGPGTRLTVT.

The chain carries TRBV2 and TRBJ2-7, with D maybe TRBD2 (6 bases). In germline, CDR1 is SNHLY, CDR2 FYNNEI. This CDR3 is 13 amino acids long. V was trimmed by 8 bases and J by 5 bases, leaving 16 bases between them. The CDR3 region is CASSLREKNEQYF. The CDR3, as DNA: TGTGCCAGCTCCCTACGGGAGAAGAACGAGCAGTACTTC. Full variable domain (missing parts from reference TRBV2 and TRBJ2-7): EPEVTQTPSHQVTQMGQEVILRCVPISNHLYFYWYRQILGQKVEFLVSFYNNEISEKSEIFDDQFSVERPDGSNFTLKIRSTKLEDSAMYFCASSLREKNEQYFGPGTRLTVT.

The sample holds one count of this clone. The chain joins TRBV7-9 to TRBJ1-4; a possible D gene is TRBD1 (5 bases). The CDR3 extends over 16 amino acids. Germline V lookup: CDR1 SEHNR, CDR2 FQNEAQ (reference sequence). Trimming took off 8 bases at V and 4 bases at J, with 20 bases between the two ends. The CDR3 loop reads CASEAGWRGDNEKLFF. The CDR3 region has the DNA TGTGCCAGCGAGGCGGGATGGCGGGGGGATAATGAAAAACTGTTTTTT. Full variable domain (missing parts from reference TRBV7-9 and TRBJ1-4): DTGVSQNPRHKITKRGQNVTFRCDPISEHNRLYWYRQTLGQGPEFLTYFQNEAQLEKSRLLSDRFSAERPKGSFSTLEIQRTEQGDSAMYLCASEAGWRGDNEKLFFGSGTQLSVL.

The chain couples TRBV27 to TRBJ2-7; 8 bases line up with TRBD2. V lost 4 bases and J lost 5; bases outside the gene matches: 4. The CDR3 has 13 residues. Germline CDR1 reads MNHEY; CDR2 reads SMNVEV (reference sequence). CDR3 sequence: CASSWTSWDEQYF. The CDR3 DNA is TGTGCCAGCAGTTGGACTAGCTGGGACGAGCAGTACTTC.

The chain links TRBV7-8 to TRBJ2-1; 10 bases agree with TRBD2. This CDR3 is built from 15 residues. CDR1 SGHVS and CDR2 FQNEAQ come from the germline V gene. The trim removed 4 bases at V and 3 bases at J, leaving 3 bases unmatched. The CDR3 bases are TGTGCCAGCAGCTGGGCTAGCGGGAGCTACAATGAGCAGTTCTTC. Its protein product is CASSWASGSYNEQFF. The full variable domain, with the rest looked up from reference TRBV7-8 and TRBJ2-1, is GAGVSQSPRYKVAKRGQDVALRCDPISGHVSLFWYQQALGQGPEFLTYFQNEAQLDKSGLPSDRFFAERPEGSVSTLKIQRTQQEDSAVYLCASSWASGSYNEQFFGPGTRLTVL.

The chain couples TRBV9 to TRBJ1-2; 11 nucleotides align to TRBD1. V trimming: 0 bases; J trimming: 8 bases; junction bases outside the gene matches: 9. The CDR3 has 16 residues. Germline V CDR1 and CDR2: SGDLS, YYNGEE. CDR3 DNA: TGTGCCAGCAGCGTAGCTTCGAAGGGGACAGGGGGAGGCTACACCTTC. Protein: CASSVASKGTGGGYTF. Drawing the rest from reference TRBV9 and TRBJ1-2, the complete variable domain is DSGVTQTPKHLITATGQRVTLRCSPRSGDLSVYWYQQSLDQGLQFLIQYYNGEERAKGNILERFSAQQFPDLHSELNLSSLELGDSALYFCASSVASKGTGGGYTFGSGTRLTVV.

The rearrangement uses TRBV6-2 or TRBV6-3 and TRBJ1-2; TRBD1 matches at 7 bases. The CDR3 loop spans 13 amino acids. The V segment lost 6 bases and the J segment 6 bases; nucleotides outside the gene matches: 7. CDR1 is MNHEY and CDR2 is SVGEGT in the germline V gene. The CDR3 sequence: CASSYGTVNGYTF. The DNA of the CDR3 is TGTGCCAGCAGCTATGGGACAGTTAATGGCTACACCTTC.

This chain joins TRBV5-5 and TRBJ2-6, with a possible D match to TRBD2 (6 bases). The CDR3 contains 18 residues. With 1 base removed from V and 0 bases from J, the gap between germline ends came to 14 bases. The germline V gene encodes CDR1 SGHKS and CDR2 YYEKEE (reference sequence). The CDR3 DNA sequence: TGTGCCAGCAGCTTGATTAGGGCGGGATCCTCTGGGGCCAACGTCCTGACTTTC. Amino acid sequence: CASSLIRAGSSGANVLTF.

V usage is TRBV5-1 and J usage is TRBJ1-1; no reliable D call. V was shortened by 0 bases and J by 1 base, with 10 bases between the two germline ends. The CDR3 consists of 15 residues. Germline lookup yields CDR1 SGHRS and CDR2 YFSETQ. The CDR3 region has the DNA TGCGCCAGCAGCTTGGGGCCAGGCCCGAACACTGAAGCTTTCTTT. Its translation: CASSLGPGPNTEAFF.

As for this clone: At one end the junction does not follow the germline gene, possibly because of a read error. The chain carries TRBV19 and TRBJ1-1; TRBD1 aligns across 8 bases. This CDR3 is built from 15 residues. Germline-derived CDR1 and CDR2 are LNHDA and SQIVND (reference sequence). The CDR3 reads CASSIPRQGNPEAFF. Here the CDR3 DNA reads TGTGCCAGTAGTATCCCCCGACAGGGGAACCCTGAAGCTTTCTTT.

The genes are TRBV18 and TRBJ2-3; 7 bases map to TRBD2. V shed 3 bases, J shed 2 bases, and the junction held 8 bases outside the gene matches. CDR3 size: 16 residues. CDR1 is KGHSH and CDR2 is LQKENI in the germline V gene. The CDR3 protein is CASSPQSSGLTDTQYF. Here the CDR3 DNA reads TGTGCCAGCTCACCGCAATCTAGCGGACTCACAGATACGCAGTATTTT. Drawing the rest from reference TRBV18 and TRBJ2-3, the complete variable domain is NAGVMQNPRHLVRRRGQEARLRCSPMKGHSHVYWYRQLPEEGLKFMVYLQKENIIDESGMPKERFSAEFPKEGPSILRIQQVVRGDSAAYFCASSPQSSGLTDTQYFGPGTRLTVL.

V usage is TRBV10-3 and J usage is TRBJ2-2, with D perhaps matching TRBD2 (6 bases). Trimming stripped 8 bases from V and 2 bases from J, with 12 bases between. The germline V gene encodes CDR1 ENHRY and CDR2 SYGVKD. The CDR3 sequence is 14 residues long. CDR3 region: CAIPGTSNTGELFF. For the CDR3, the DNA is TGTGCCATCCCGGGGACTTCTAACACCGGGGAGCTGTTTTTT.

CDR3 amino acids: CASSPDLERGLGYTF. In DNA form, the CDR3 reads TGTGCCAGCAGCCCTGATCTGGAGAGGGGGCTTGGCTACACCTTC. V and J are TRBV5-4 and TRBJ1-2; 7 bases line up with TRBD1. The CDR3 runs 15 residues. Trimming removed 4 bases from V and 7 bases from J; junction bases left unmatched: 13. The V gene's germline CDR1 is SGHNT and CDR2 YYREEE (reference sequence).

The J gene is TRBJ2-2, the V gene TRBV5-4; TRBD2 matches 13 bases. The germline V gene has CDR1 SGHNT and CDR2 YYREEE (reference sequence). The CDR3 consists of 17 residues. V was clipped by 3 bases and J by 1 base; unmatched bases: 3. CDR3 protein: CASSSGTSGMNTGELFF. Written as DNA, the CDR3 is TGTGCCAGCAGCTCTGGGACTAGCGGGATGAACACCGGGGAGCTGTTTTTT. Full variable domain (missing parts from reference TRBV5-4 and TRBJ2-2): ETGVTQSPTHLIKTRGQQVTLRCSSQSGHNTVSWYQQALGQGPQFIFQYYREEENGRGNFPPRFSGLQFPNYSSELNVNALELDDSALYLCASSSGTSGMNTGELFFGEGSRLTVL.

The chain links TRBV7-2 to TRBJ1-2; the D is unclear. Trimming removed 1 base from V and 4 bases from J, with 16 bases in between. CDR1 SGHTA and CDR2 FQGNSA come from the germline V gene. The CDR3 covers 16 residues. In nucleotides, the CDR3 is TGTGCCAGCAGCTTAGGGAGGTTACAGTCGAGCTATGGCTACACCTTC. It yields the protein CASSLGRLQSSYGYTF.